Below, one TCR beta chain is given with its context. Its antigen remains undetermined. The junction differs from germline at one of its ends, possibly a read error. The cysteine opens and the phenylalanine closes a CDR3 of 16 amino acids. The only DNA kept is the CDR3, 48 bases in frame from the first base. Reading the germline V gene gives CDR1 SQVTM and CDR2 ANQGSEA. This specimen comes from a study of tumor and adjacent non-tumor tissue in lung cancer (dated by TCRdb to 2016 to 2018). Regarding the research as a whole: Patients with adenocarcinoma (approximately 12), squamous cell carcinoma (2) and small cell lung cancer (1) were included in the cohort. Some 30 paired specimens, one tumor and one normal lung sample per patient, were profiled by TCRbeta CDR3 sequencing. The study compared bulk TCRbeta repertoires from lung tumor tissue and matched distant non-tumor lung tissue of about 14 lung cancer patients. Sequencing produced around 130,000,000 productive TCRbeta reads in total, an average of about 4 million reads per sample. Ages among the 15 or so patients ranged from about 31 to 76 years, there were around 10 men and 5 women, and disease was at TNM stage I to III.

RNA was isolated from bulk unsorted tissue, and RNA quality was assessed with a NanoDrop ND-1000 and an Agilent 2100. Distant non-tumor tissue taken more than 3 cm from the tumor edge was used as the normal lung sample. All donors had newly diagnosed lung cancer, had not received prior chemotherapy, and were admitted for thoracic surgery in China between August and November 2014. Anyone who had undergone radiotherapy or chemotherapy before, or who had another cancer at the same time, was left out of the study. Pieces of surgical tissue measuring 1-2 cm3 were kept in RNAlater solution and stored at -80 degrees C until use. General study outcomes and caveats: Neither the sequencing platform nor unique molecular identifiers are named or mentioned anywhere in the methods. Younger patients had significantly higher TCR diversity, and higher tumor TCR diversity was associated with shorter overall and disease-free survival. The top 100 clones made up a significantly larger cumulative share of the repertoire in normal lung than in tumor tissue. Because peripheral blood was not sequenced, blood TCRbeta repertoires in the lung cancer patients of the study were not examined. With only roughly 14 patients in the cohort, the authors noted that larger samples and more detailed clinical data are needed. Tumor tissue showed significantly greater TCR diversity (inverse Simpson) than normal lung tissue (431.37 vs 166.20, P = 0.0075, Mann-Whitney U test).

Library method: multiplex PCR. The sequencing machine was an Illumina HiSeq 2500. TCRbeta libraries were constructed through three rounds of nested PCR with primers (Table S4) according to protocols modified from ARM-PCR. Before sequencing, PCR products of 200-500 bp were cut from the gel and purified using the QIAquick gel extraction kit. Turning to the authors' computational methods: Trimmomatic was used to clean the reads, FLASH was used to merge the reads into complete CDR3 sequences, and MiTCR was used to assign the reads to V(D)J germline segments. Clonal diversity was computed as the inverse Simpson's index with VDJtools. In-frame sequences lacking a premature stop codon were counted as productive reads. Clones were called with MiXCR by TCRdb after fastp trimmed the public reads at Q25, and only in-frame beta chains were retained. Each CDR3 protein appears once, grouped with its most common genes and DNA. These V and J calls rely on TCRdb rather than the paper's analysis. The sample table shows 50,000 or so distinct CDR3 sequences, and about 70% are seen once. The ten largest make up 20% to 30% of the sample.

The V gene is TRBV29-1 and the J gene is TRBJ2-3, and 7 bases in between align with TRBD2. The origin of this receptor is a woman in her sixties with non-small cell lung cancer. Sequencing was carried out using distant non-tumor lung tissue. The sequenced DNA: TGCAGCGCACCATGTCGAGCGGGGCGTAGCACAGATACGAAGTATTTT. Translated, this gives CSAPCRAGRSTDTKYF.